This is a list of T cell receptor beta chains from one sample in a study of neurological immune-mediated disorders. TCRdb recomputed calls from the 5' RACE reads with MiXCR, one row per CDR3 protein. The data contain about 66,000 distinct CDR3 sequences, less than 5.5% of them singletons. The material sequenced was PBMCs. These receptors came from a man aged 25 to 45 with multiple sclerosis. The CDR3 runs from the conserved cysteine through the conserved F or W. The order of the fields is J gene, V gene, D gene, clone size, CDR3 DNA, CDR3 protein. D genes are given only for firm matches. The size entry is marked missing in some rows and otherwise reads once, few, many or a size class.

j_gene: TRBJ2-1; v_gene: TRBV5-5; d_gene: -; abundance: many; CDR3nt: TGTGCCAGCAGCTTGGAGATTACGGATGAGCAGTTCTTC; CDR3aa: CASSLEITDEQFF
j_gene: TRBJ2-1; v_gene: TRBV30; d_gene: TRBD2; abundance: many; CDR3nt: TGTGCCTGGGGACTAGCGGGGATATCGAATGAGCAGTTCTTC; CDR3aa: CAWGLAGISNEQFF
j_gene: TRBJ1-5; v_gene: TRBV12-3/TRBV12-4; d_gene: -; abundance: many; CDR3nt: TGTGCCAGCGGCCGGACGGGCGGAAGCAATCAGCCCCAGCATTTT; CDR3aa: CASGRTGGSNQPQHF
j_gene: TRBJ1-1; v_gene: TRBV9; d_gene: -; abundance: many; CDR3nt: TGTGCCAGCAGTGGGGAAGGGGCTAACACTGAAGCTTTCTTT; CDR3aa: CASSGEGANTEAFF
j_gene: TRBJ1-2; v_gene: TRBV20-1; d_gene: -; abundance: -; CDR3nt: TGCAGTGCTAGGGACAGAATCAACTATGGCTACACCTTC; CDR3aa: CSARDRINYGYTF
j_gene: TRBJ2-7; v_gene: TRBV10-3; d_gene: TRBD1; abundance: many; CDR3nt: TGTGCCATCAGTCCGGAGACAGGGGCGCGCGCTTATTCCTACGAGCAGTACTTC; CDR3aa: CAISPETGARAYSYEQYF
j_gene: TRBJ2-4; v_gene: TRBV20-1; d_gene: -; abundance: few; CDR3nt: TGCAGTGCTAGACCCTCGGGGGAGAACATTCAGTACTTC; CDR3aa: CSARPSGENIQYF
j_gene: TRBJ1-2; v_gene: TRBV5-5; d_gene: TRBD1; abundance: few; CDR3nt: TGTGCCAGCAGCTTGGTGGGGACAGAATTCCTCTATGGCTACACCTTC; CDR3aa: CASSLVGTEFLYGYTF
j_gene: TRBJ1-1; v_gene: TRBV12-3/TRBV12-4; d_gene: TRBD1; abundance: many; CDR3nt: TGTGCCAGCAGGCAGAGGACAGGACTGAACACTGAAGCTTTCTTT; CDR3aa: CASRQRTGLNTEAFF
j_gene: TRBJ1-6; v_gene: TRBV6-1; d_gene: -; abundance: many; CDR3nt: TGTGCCAGCAGTGAAGGGCTGCGGCGTACCTGGGAGTCACCCCTCCACTTT; CDR3aa: CASSEGLRRTWESPLHF
j_gene: TRBJ1-4; v_gene: TRBV5-6; d_gene: TRBD1; abundance: few; CDR3nt: TGTGCCAGCAGCGAGACAGGGGCAAGTGAAAAACTGTTTTTT; CDR3aa: CASSETGASEKLFF
j_gene: TRBJ1-6; v_gene: TRBV3-1; d_gene: TRBD1; abundance: -; CDR3nt: TGTGCCAGCAGCCGGACAGGGGCTAATTCACCCCTCCACTTT; CDR3aa: CASSRTGANSPLHF
j_gene: TRBJ1-2; v_gene: TRBV19; d_gene: -; abundance: many; CDR3nt: TGTGCCAGTAGTATTTCGGACTCCCCCGGGCTCTATGGCTACACCTTC; CDR3aa: CASSISDSPGLYGYTF
j_gene: TRBJ2-3; v_gene: TRBV7-8; d_gene: -; abundance: many; CDR3nt: TGTGCCAGCAGCACTAACACAGATACGCAGTATTTT; CDR3aa: CASSTNTDTQYF
j_gene: TRBJ2-4; v_gene: TRBV5-1; d_gene: -; abundance: many; CDR3nt: TGCGCCAGCAGCCCCTCCGGGTCAAACTCGATAAACATTCAGTACTTC; CDR3aa: CASSPSGSNSINIQYF
j_gene: TRBJ1-5; v_gene: TRBV25-1; d_gene: -; abundance: few; CDR3nt: TGTGCCAGCAGTGAAGCGCCCTCCAATCAGCCCCAGCATTTT; CDR3aa: CASSEAPSNQPQHF
j_gene: TRBJ2-3; v_gene: TRBV10-3; d_gene: -; abundance: -; CDR3nt: TGTGCCACCTTGGACGGGCGAACAACAGATACGCAGTATTTT; CDR3aa: CATLDGRTTDTQYF
j_gene: TRBJ1-4; v_gene: TRBV10-3; d_gene: -; abundance: -; CDR3nt: TGTGCCATCAGTGCAAACCGGGACGGACGAAATGAAAAACTGTTTTTT; CDR3aa: CAISANRDGRNEKLFF
j_gene: TRBJ1-1; v_gene: TRBV20-1; d_gene: -; abundance: -; CDR3nt: TGCAGTGCTAGAGATGGGTTCTTGCGGCAAATTAACTCTGAAGCTTTCTTT; CDR3aa: CSARDGFLRQINSEAFF
j_gene: TRBJ2-7; v_gene: TRBV4-1; d_gene: TRBD2; abundance: many; CDR3nt: TGCGCCAGCAGCCAAGATGTTCATAGCGGGGGAATCTACGAGCAGTACTTC; CDR3aa: CASSQDVHSGGIYEQYF
j_gene: TRBJ2-3; v_gene: TRBV5-5; d_gene: -; abundance: many; CDR3nt: TGTGCCAGCGGGGCTAGTCCCCCAGATACGCAGTATTTT; CDR3aa: CASGASPPDTQYF
j_gene: TRBJ1-2; v_gene: TRBV18; d_gene: -; abundance: few; CDR3nt: TGTGCCAGCTCCCACGGGGAAAACTATGGCTACACCTTC; CDR3aa: CASSHGENYGYTF
j_gene: TRBJ1-1; v_gene: TRBV12-3/TRBV12-4; d_gene: TRBD1; abundance: many; CDR3nt: TGTGCCAGCAGTTCCTTGACAGGGCTCGAAGGTGAAGCTTTCTTT; CDR3aa: CASSSLTGLEGEAFF
j_gene: TRBJ1-5; v_gene: TRBV12-3/TRBV12-4; d_gene: -; abundance: many; CDR3nt: TGTGCCAGCAGTTTCGGGGGGAATTTAGAGCCCCAGCATTTT; CDR3aa: CASSFGGNLEPQHF
j_gene: TRBJ1-1; v_gene: TRBV3-1; d_gene: -; abundance: many; CDR3nt: TGTGCCAGCAGCCCCTACGGGTCTTTTGTGAACACTGAAGCTTTCTTT; CDR3aa: CASSPYGSFVNTEAFF
j_gene: TRBJ2-7; v_gene: TRBV12-3/TRBV12-4; d_gene: -; abundance: many; CDR3nt: TGTGCCAGCAGTTTGGGGGCCAGGAGCGAGCAGTACTTC; CDR3aa: CASSLGARSEQYF
j_gene: TRBJ1-1; v_gene: TRBV7-9; d_gene: -; abundance: -; CDR3nt: TGTGCCAGCAGCTTTAGAAAGGGACCCACTGAAGCTTTCTTT; CDR3aa: CASSFRKGPTEAFF
j_gene: TRBJ1-2; v_gene: TRBV3-1; d_gene: -; abundance: many; CDR3nt: TGTGCCAGCAGCCAAGCCGGGGGCCGTGGCTACACCTTC; CDR3aa: CASSQAGGRGYTF
j_gene: TRBJ1-6; v_gene: TRBV5-5; d_gene: -; abundance: -; CDR3nt: TGTGCCAGCAGCTGGGGCGGACAGTATAATTCACCCCTCAACTTT; CDR3aa: CASSWGGQYNSPLNF
j_gene: TRBJ2-2; v_gene: TRBV7-9; d_gene: TRBD1; abundance: many; CDR3nt: TGTGCCAGCAGTGACTTACAGGGGCACGTCGGGGAGCTGTTTTTT; CDR3aa: CASSDLQGHVGELFF
j_gene: TRBJ1-1; v_gene: TRBV4-1; d_gene: -; abundance: -; CDR3nt: TGCGCCAGCAGCCAAGATAGCGCCAGAAGGTCCGCTGAAGCTTTCTTT; CDR3aa: CASSQDSARRSAEAFF
j_gene: TRBJ2-1; v_gene: TRBV5-5; d_gene: -; abundance: many; CDR3nt: TGTGCCAGCAGCGGGACGAATGAGCAGTTCTTC; CDR3aa: CASSGTNEQFF
j_gene: TRBJ1-1; v_gene: TRBV5-6; d_gene: -; abundance: many; CDR3nt: TGTGCCAGCAGCCCCAATCATTGGGGGGCCAACACTGAAGCTTTCTTT; CDR3aa: CASSPNHWGANTEAFF
j_gene: TRBJ1-1; v_gene: TRBV5-1; d_gene: TRBD1; abundance: many; CDR3nt: TGCGCCAGCAGCCCCGAGGACAGGTACACTGAAGCTTTCTTT; CDR3aa: CASSPEDRYTEAFF
j_gene: TRBJ1-2; v_gene: TRBV12-3/TRBV12-4; d_gene: TRBD1; abundance: many; CDR3nt: TGTGCCAGCAGTCGCTTGGGGACAGGGAATTACGGCTACACCTTC; CDR3aa: CASSRLGTGNYGYTF
j_gene: TRBJ2-1; v_gene: TRBV11-3; d_gene: -; abundance: many; CDR3nt: TGTGCCAGCAGTCCCGGCGGGACCGACAATGAGCAGTTCTTC; CDR3aa: CASSPGGTDNEQFF
j_gene: TRBJ2-3; v_gene: TRBV14; d_gene: -; abundance: -; CDR3nt: TGTGCCAGCAGCGTCAGGGGGACTGCCACAGATACGCAGTATTTT; CDR3aa: CASSVRGTATDTQYF
j_gene: TRBJ1-2; v_gene: TRBV5-1; d_gene: -; abundance: many; CDR3nt: TGCGCCAGCAGCTTGGATGTCGGGGGGTTGGGCTACACCTTC; CDR3aa: CASSLDVGGLGYTF
j_gene: TRBJ1-1; v_gene: TRBV5-1; d_gene: TRBD1; abundance: many; CDR3nt: TGCGCCAGCAGCTTTGACAGGGACTACACTGAAGCTTTCTTT; CDR3aa: CASSFDRDYTEAFF
j_gene: TRBJ2-7; v_gene: TRBV7-6; d_gene: -; abundance: many; CDR3nt: TGTGCCAGCAGCTTACGCCAGGCCGAGCAGTACTTC; CDR3aa: CASSLRQAEQYF
j_gene: TRBJ2-7; v_gene: TRBV6-5; d_gene: -; abundance: many; CDR3nt: TGTGCCAGCAGTTACTTAGGGATGGGGGACGAGCAGTACTTC; CDR3aa: CASSYLGMGDEQYF
j_gene: TRBJ1-5; v_gene: TRBV4-1; d_gene: -; abundance: -; CDR3nt: TGCGCCAGCAGCCAAGGGGGAGGTAACAATCAGCCCCAGCATTTT; CDR3aa: CASSQGGGNNQPQHF
j_gene: TRBJ2-3; v_gene: TRBV15; d_gene: -; abundance: many; CDR3nt: TGTGCCACCAGCGGTCCTATTACCCCTCGCCGCTCAGATACGCAGTATTTT; CDR3aa: CATSGPITPRRSDTQYF
j_gene: TRBJ1-2; v_gene: TRBV4-1; d_gene: TRBD1; abundance: many; CDR3nt: TGCGCCAGCAGTCAACCCGGGGACAGGGTCACCACCTATGGCTACACCTTC; CDR3aa: CASSQPGDRVTTYGYTF
j_gene: TRBJ2-2; v_gene: TRBV12-3/TRBV12-4; d_gene: -; abundance: many; CDR3nt: TGTGCCAGCACCCCAGGAGGTAGGGCGAACACCGGGGAGCTGTTTTTT; CDR3aa: CASTPGGRANTGELFF
j_gene: TRBJ2-2; v_gene: TRBV5-1; d_gene: TRBD2; abundance: many; CDR3nt: TGCGCCAGCAGCCCCGGACTAGTGACCGGGGAGCTGTTTTTT; CDR3aa: CASSPGLVTGELFF
j_gene: TRBJ2-1; v_gene: TRBV5-4; d_gene: -; abundance: many; CDR3nt: TGTGCCAGCAGCTTGGATCCAGGCCGCGAGCAGTTCTTC; CDR3aa: CASSLDPGREQFF
j_gene: TRBJ2-2; v_gene: TRBV5-6; d_gene: TRBD2; abundance: many; CDR3nt: TGTGCCAGCAGCTTGGCTCTAGCGGGGGACACCGGGGAGCTGTTTTTT; CDR3aa: CASSLALAGDTGELFF
j_gene: TRBJ1-1; v_gene: TRBV20-1; d_gene: -; abundance: many; CDR3nt: TGCAGTGCTAGAGATCAAATGCGGAACAGGGACACTGAAGCTTTCTTT; CDR3aa: CSARDQMRNRDTEAFF
j_gene: TRBJ1-1; v_gene: TRBV5-1; d_gene: TRBD1; abundance: many; CDR3nt: TGCGCCAGCAGCCCGGGACAGAAAAACACTGAAGCTTTCTTT; CDR3aa: CASSPGQKNTEAFF